This T cell receptor (beta chain) was obtained from a study of OX40 agonist ivuxolimab in advanced cancers. Study-level background: Ivuxolimab was an agonistic, fully human IgG2 monoclonal antibody directed against OX40 (CD134), a costimulatory receptor. Intravenous ivuxolimab was administered to patients every 2 weeks at six dose levels: 0.01, 0.1, 0.3, 1.5, 3 and 10 mg/kg. Of the approximately 50 patients in dose escalation, 19 had hepatocellular carcinoma, roughly 15 had melanoma, 9 had renal cell carcinoma and 9 had head and neck cancer. In the dose-escalation cohort, more than 80% of patients were male, and the mean age was roughly 60 years with a range of roughly 20 to 79. Patients were allowed to have had prior anti-PD-1, anti-PD-L1 or anti-CTLA-4 therapy, and 40% of the dose-escalation patients had been treated with checkpoint inhibitors. Three dose-escalation patients achieved partial responses, one with hepatocellular carcinoma and two with cutaneous melanoma. The purpose of peripheral TCRbeta sequencing was to test whether ivuxolimab changed TCR sequence diversity and led to clonal T-cell expansion. The paper describes the monotherapy dose-escalation part (N of about 47 patients) of the phase I trial of ivuxolimab.

The germline V gene yields SGHAT for CDR1 and FQNNGV for CDR2. From the cysteine up to the phenylalanine, the CDR3 has a length of 14 residues. The retained sequence is limited to the CDR3, 42 bases, with the frame set at the first base. The junction carries 14 bases between V and J, which are trimmed by 6 bases and 3 bases respectively. Paper-wide results and their limitations: In the 0.1-3.0 mg/kg groups, partial responders were among the patients with the lowest normalized peripheral clonal expansion, particularly in CD8+ T cells. Low levels of normalized T-cell clonal expansion were also seen in some nonresponding patients. After ivuxolimab, CD8+ T cells had more expanded clones than CD4+ T cells on average. Antigen specificity was not determined for the clonally expanded peripheral T cells. At doses of 0.1 to 3.0 mg/kg, clonal expansion of both CD4+ and CD8+ blood T cells was observed from baseline to week 6.

Patients with a history of autoimmune disease or receiving systemic immunosuppression were excluded from the trial. Peripheral blood for TCR sequencing was collected from all dose cohorts at baseline, on cycle 4 day 1, and on cycle 7 day 1. Samples were obtained from an open-label, multicenter, first-in-human phase I dose-escalation trial of ivuxolimab. Adults with locally advanced or metastatic melanoma, renal cell carcinoma, hepatocellular carcinoma or head and neck squamous cell carcinoma were enrolled in the trial. Before TCR sequencing, CD4+ T cells and CD8+ T cells were sorted from peripheral blood as separate populations. Genomic DNA was isolated from the sorted cells so that the TCRbeta CDR3 region could be sequenced. The immunoSEQ Assay was used for sequencing of TCRbeta CDR3 regions. Drawn from immuneACCESS, this table holds only the in-frame rearrangements with V and J called that TCRdb kept. Clones are partly lost; checked studies trace under half to an unresolved V gene and leave the rest unexplained. The sample table records around 23,000 clones; 77% of these occur just once. The ten largest clones capture less than 20% of the sample.

Of note for this clone: Its antigen is not yet known. The sample holds no much larger clone one base away, and base qualities are not on file.

This TCR derives from an adult with an advanced solid tumor such as melanoma, head and neck, liver or kidney cancer. Sequences were derived from CD4+ or CD8+ T cells sorted from blood, sampled in a trial of the OX40 agonist ivuxolimab. The receptor chain draws on TRBV11-2 and TRBJ2-5, with the D gene not clear enough to name. The nucleotide sequence reads TGTGCCAGCAGAAAAACAGAGTTTGAAGAGACCCAGTACTTC. Its translation is CASRKTEFEETQYF.